What follows describes a single T cell receptor (beta chain). Its target antigen remains unknown. No base-level quality is on record; no much larger clone is a single base apart. Sequencing instrument: Illumina HiSeq 2500. TCR beta libraries were prepared by quantitative 5'-RACE with molecular barcodes. As for the authors' bioinformatics: Disease-linked TCR variants were identified with a new computational method built on a probabilistic model of VDJ rearrangement. The raw public data were reprocessed by TCRdb itself: fastp quality trimming at Q25, MiXCR clonotype calling, in-frame beta chains only. When rows share a CDR3 protein, they turn into one entry using the most common DNA and genes. TCRdb's processing, not the authors' own work, is the source of the V and J calls. This sample has 310,000 or so distinct CDR3 sequences in its table, and about 20% of those were observed once. The ten largest clonotypes hold about 8.2% of the sample.

These data come from a study of CD8 T cells in ankylosing spondylitis (dated by TCRdb to about 2017). The study in broad terms: The study profiled T cell receptor beta repertoires in healthy donors and ankylosing spondylitis patients to find disease-linked TCR variants. In total, the full study cohort was made up of some 110 healthy donors and 25 to 30 ankylosing spondylitis patients. Peripheral blood was sampled, and synovial fluid was also collected from ankylosing spondylitis patients. The full study reports these points: The disease-linked clones were reported to be significantly enriched in matched synovial fluid samples from ankylosing spondylitis patients. Some TCR beta motif variants had previously been reported in synovial fluid and blood of reactive arthritis patients, which suggested common disease-initiation mechanisms. Blood from ankylosing spondylitis patients appeared to be characterized by a TCR beta motif made up of under ten highly homologous amino acid variants. A CD8+ phenotype was shown by the disease-linked clones, which were found at relatively low frequencies in peripheral blood.

As encoded in the germline V gene (reference sequence), CDR1 is DFQATT while CDR2 is SNEGSKA. Taken from cysteine to phenylalanine, the CDR3 has 14 residues. Of the read, only the CDR3 DNA is kept; its 42 bases are in frame from base 1. After removal of 6 bases from V and 3 bases from J, the junction retains 8 bases not matched to a gene. The TCR was taken from a male donor with ankylosing spondylitis or in good health (not recorded which). The rearrangement joined TRBV20-1 to TRBJ2-1; 7 bases in the middle match TRBD1. What was sequenced was blood, either unsorted or a sorted T cell fraction (not recorded which). CDR3 loop: CSASGDRDYNEQFF. Read as DNA, the sequence is TGCAGTGCCAGCGGAGACAGGGACTACAATGAGCAGTTCTTC.